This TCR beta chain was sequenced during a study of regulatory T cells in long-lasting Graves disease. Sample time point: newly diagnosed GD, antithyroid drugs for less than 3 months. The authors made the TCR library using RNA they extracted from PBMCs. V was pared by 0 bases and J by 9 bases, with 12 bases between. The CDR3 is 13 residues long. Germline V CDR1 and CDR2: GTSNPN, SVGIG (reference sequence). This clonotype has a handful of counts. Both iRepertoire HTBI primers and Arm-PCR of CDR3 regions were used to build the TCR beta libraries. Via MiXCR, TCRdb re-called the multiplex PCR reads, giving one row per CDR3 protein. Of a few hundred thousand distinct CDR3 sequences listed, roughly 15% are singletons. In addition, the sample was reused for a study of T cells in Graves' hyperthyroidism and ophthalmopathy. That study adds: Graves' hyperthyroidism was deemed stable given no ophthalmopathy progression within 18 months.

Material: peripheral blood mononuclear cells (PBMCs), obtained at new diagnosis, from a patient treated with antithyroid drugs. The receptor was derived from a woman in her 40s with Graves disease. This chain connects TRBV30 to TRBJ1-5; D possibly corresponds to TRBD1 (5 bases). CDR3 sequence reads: CAWSVEGGVPQHF. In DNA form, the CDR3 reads TGTGCCTGGAGTGTAGAGGGAGGGGTGCCCCAGCATTTT.